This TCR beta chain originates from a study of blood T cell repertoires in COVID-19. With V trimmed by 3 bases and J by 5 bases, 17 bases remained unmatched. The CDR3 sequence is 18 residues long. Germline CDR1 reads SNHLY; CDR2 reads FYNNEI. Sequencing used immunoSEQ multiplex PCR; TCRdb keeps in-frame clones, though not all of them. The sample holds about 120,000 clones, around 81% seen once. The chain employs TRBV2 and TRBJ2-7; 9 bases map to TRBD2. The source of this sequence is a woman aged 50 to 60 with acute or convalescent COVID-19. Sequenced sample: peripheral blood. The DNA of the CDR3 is TGTGCCAGCAGTGAGCCCCTAGCGGGAATACCTCGCGGCGACGAGCAGTACTTC. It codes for CASSEPLAGIPRGDEQYF.